Below, 25 T cell receptor beta chains from the same sample are listed, as sequenced in a study of blood T cell repertoires in COVID-19. Method: immunoSEQ multiplex PCR; TCRdb's copy keeps in-frame clones and lacks some. The sample records around 260,000 clones, 85% to 90% being singletons. The sample comprised peripheral blood. Source of these receptors: a woman aged 40 to 55 who had recovered from COVID-19.

The CDR3 DNA is TGTGCCAGCAGCCGAGGGAGGGTCACTGAAGCTTTCTTT. Its protein is CASSRGRVTEAFF. The gene calls are TRBV7-8 and TRBJ1-1, with D hard to call. With 5 bases removed from V and 4 bases from J, the gap between germline ends came to 11 bases. CDR1 is SGHVS and CDR2 is FQNEAQ in the germline V gene. There are 13 residues in the CDR3.

The gene calls are TRBV11-3 and TRBJ2-2; possible D gene TRBD1, 5 bases. CDR1 and CDR2 from the germline V gene are SGHNT and YENEEA. The germline V and J ends were trimmed by 3 bases and 4 bases, with 21 bases remaining between them. The CDR3 is 18 residues long. The CDR3 sequence: CASSLDRPQRGGTGELFF. In DNA, the CDR3 is TGTGCCAGCAGCTTGGATCGCCCCCAAAGGGGTGGCACCGGGGAGCTGTTTTTT.

The chain couples TRBV3-1 (or the pseudogene TRBV3-2) to TRBJ2-1; TRBD2 aligns across 8 bases. The CDR3 loop spans 13 amino acids. Looked up from germline, CDR1 is LGHDT and CDR2 is YNNKEL (reference sequence). The V segment lost 3 bases and the J segment 15 bases; nucleotides outside the gene matches: 10. The CDR3 here is CASSQGLEAWGFF. CDR3 coding DNA: TGTGCCAGCAGCCAGGGACTAGAGGCTTGGGGGTTCTTC.

The gene calls are TRBV27 and TRBJ2-7; 8 nucleotides agree with TRBD1. CDR1 MNHEY and CDR2 SMNVEV come from the germline V gene (reference sequence). Trimming removed 6 bases from V and 4 bases from J; junction bases left unmatched: 11. There are 15 residues in the CDR3. The CDR3 coding sequence is TGTGCCAGCAGATTGGCCTCGCAGGGGGCTTACGAGCAGTACTTC. This sequence encodes CASRLASQGAYEQYF.

The chain combines TRBV9 with TRBJ2-7; TRBD2 agrees at 7 bases. CDR3 size: 16 residues. Unmatched junction bases numbered 12, after V lost 4 bases and J lost 2 bases. Germline loops: CDR1 SGDLS, CDR2 YYNGEE. CDR3 DNA: TGTGCCAGCAGCCCAAGGGGACGACTAGCTCCCTACGAGCAGTACTTC. Its protein product is CASSPRGRLAPYEQYF.

The rearrangement joins TRBV5-1 to TRBJ2-7; TRBD1 might be the D (5 bases). The ends were cut back, 0 bases at V and 1 base at J, with 5 bases in the middle. CDR3 length: 13 amino acids. Germline V gene lookup returns CDR1 SGHRS and CDR2 YFSETQ. CDR3 bases: TGCGCCAGCAGCTTGGACAGGTCCTACGAGCAGTACTTC. It yields the protein CASSLDRSYEQYF.

The CDR3 sequence is CASSLSPYGGQRNTGELFF. CDR3 coding DNA: TGTGCCAGCAGCTTATCCCCTTACGGGGGGCAGAGGAACACCGGGGAGCTGTTTTTT. V gene TRBV7-2 combines with J gene TRBJ2-2; a weak D match, TRBD2 (7 bases). Trimming removed 2 bases from V and 1 base from J, with 20 bases in between. Germline CDR1 SGHTA, CDR2 FQGNSA. The CDR3 has 19 amino acids.

The chain links TRBV3-1 (or the pseudogene TRBV3-2) to TRBJ2-3, with D tentatively TRBD2 (6 bases). The CDR3 spans 18 residues. V lost 0 bases and J 0 bases, leaving 16 bases between the germline ends. Germline V lookup: CDR1 LGHDT, CDR2 YNNKEL (reference sequence). CDR3 nucleotide sequence: TGTGCCAGCAGCCAAGACGCAAGGGGCGGGGCTAGCACAGATACGCAGTATTTT. It specifies CASSQDARGGASTDTQYF.

J is TRBJ2-2 and V is TRBV4-3; D may be TRBD1 (6 bases). Germline CDR1 is LGHNA and CDR2 is YSLEER. V lost 4 bases to trimming and J lost 6 bases, with 15 bases between them. There are 15 residues in the CDR3. CDR3 in amino acids: CASSLTGKGAGELFF. The CDR3, as DNA: TGCGCCAGCAGCCTTACAGGGAAAGGCGCCGGGGAGCTGTTTTTT.

This chain uses TRBV10-3 with TRBJ1-1; D uncertain. The CDR3 has 15 amino acids. V lost 6 bases to trimming and J lost 6 bases, with 20 bases between them. Looked up from germline, CDR1 is ENHRY and CDR2 is SYGVKD. The chain's CDR3 is CAIRALEGVGAEAFF. Here the CDR3 DNA reads TGTGCCATCAGGGCCCTTGAGGGAGTGGGTGCTGAAGCTTTCTTT.

Here the CDR3 DNA reads TGTGCCAGCAGCCCGCGGGGCAGCTCCTACAATGAGCAGTTCTTC. Encoded protein: CASSPRGSSYNEQFF. The chain recombines TRBV3-1 (or the pseudogene TRBV3-2) with TRBJ2-1; D possibly corresponds to TRBD2 (6 bases). The CDR3 spans 15 residues. Germline CDR1 and CDR2: LGHDT and YNNKEL (reference sequence). V was shortened by 4 bases and J by 0 bases, with 10 bases between the two germline ends.

This chain joins TRBV4-1 and TRBJ2-3; a possible D gene is TRBD1 (6 bases). Germline V gives CDR1 MGHRA, CDR2 YSYEKL. This CDR3 contains 16 residues. Trimming removed 0 bases from V and 2 bases from J, with 12 bases in between. Written as DNA, the CDR3 is TGCGCCAGCAGCCAAGACAAGGACAGCCACACAGATACGCAGTATTTT. Translated: CASSQDKDSHTDTQYF.

The gene calls are TRBV5-1 and TRBJ2-1; 12 nucleotides align to TRBD2. CDR3 length equals 15 residues. V trimming: 4 bases; J trimming: 8 bases; junction bases outside the gene matches: 7. Germline V gene sequence: CDR1 SGHRS, CDR2 YFSETQ. The CDR3 reads CASSGSSGGAHEQFF. DNA of the CDR3: TGCGCCAGCAGCGGATCTAGCGGGGGGGCCCATGAGCAGTTCTTC. The entire variable domain, with the rest obtained from reference TRBV5-1 and TRBJ2-1, is as follows: KAGVTQTPRYLIKTRGQQVTLSCSPISGHRSVSWYQQTPGQGLQFLFEYFSETQRNKGNFPGRFSGRQFSNSRSEMNVSTLELGDSALYLCASSGSSGGAHEQFFGPGTRLTVL.

The rearrangement uses TRBV5-6 and TRBJ2-3; D not resolved. The CDR3 is 17 residues long. Germline values: CDR1 SGHDT, CDR2 YYEEEE. Trimming removed 0 bases from V and 3 bases from J, with 17 bases in between. The CDR3 is CASSLEASLLRTDTQYF. The CDR3 nucleotides are TGTGCCAGCAGCTTGGAAGCGTCGCTTTTGAGGACAGATACGCAGTATTTT.

This clone came up many times. A junction end diverges from the germline sequence, so it may reflect a read error. The V gene is TRBV27, the J gene TRBJ1-6; D gene uncertain. CDR3 length: 14 residues. Germline V gene sequence: CDR1 MNHEY, CDR2 SMNVEV (reference sequence). This CDR3 reads CASSFFSFNSPLHF. For the CDR3, the DNA is TGTGCCAGCAGTTTTTTTTCCTTTAATTCACCCCTCCACTTT.

The chain has TRBV6-2 or TRBV6-3 and TRBJ1-3; 7 bases align to TRBD1. V shed 2 bases, J shed 12 bases, and the junction held 7 bases outside the gene matches. Germline V gene data show CDR1 as MNHEY and CDR2 as SVGEGT. The CDR3 length is 13 residues. CDR3 DNA: TGTGCCAGCAGTTACGACGACAGGGATCACATATATTTT. Translated: CASSYDDRDHIYF.

For this clone: This specimen includes other DNA sequences encoding the same CDR3. The V and J genes are TRBV11-3 and TRBJ2-2; D unresolved. The CDR3 has 14 residues. From germline, CDR1 is SGHNT and CDR2 YENEEA. With 5 bases removed from V and 1 base from J, the gap between germline ends came to 8 bases. The CDR3 loop reads CASSLSLNTGELFF. The CDR3 DNA is TGTGCCAGCAGCCTATCGTTGAACACCGGGGAGCTGTTTTTT.

The chain carries TRBV5-5 and TRBJ1-1; 9 bases are a match to TRBD1. In germline, CDR1 is SGHKS, CDR2 YYEKEE (reference sequence). V lost 0 bases and J lost 3; bases outside the gene matches: 6. This CDR3 has 16 amino acids. CDR3 coding DNA: TGTGCCAGCAGCTTGGTTTGGGACAGGGAGGACACTGAAGCTTTCTTT. It is translated as CASSLVWDREDTEAFF.

The chain uses TRBV5-1 and TRBJ1-6; 10 nucleotides agree with TRBD1. The germline gives CDR1 SGHRS, CDR2 YFSETQ. The CDR3 contains 16 residues. V was clipped by 4 bases and J by 7 bases; unmatched bases: 8. CDR3 protein: CASSTTTGGGNSPLHF. The CDR3 DNA reads as TGCGCCAGCAGCACTACGACAGGGGGCGGGAATTCACCCCTCCACTTT.

V is TRBV19 and J is TRBJ1-4; D is possibly TRBD1 (5 bases). From germline, CDR1 is LNHDA and CDR2 SQIVND (reference sequence). Trimming pared 5 bases from V and 3 bases from J, leaving 7 bases between. CDR3 length: 13 residues. The CDR3 DNA is TGTGCCAGTAGTCTGGGGCCTAATGAAAAACTGTTTTTT. The encoded protein is CASSLGPNEKLFF. Based on the CDR3 plus reference TRBV19 and TRBJ1-4, the full variable domain is DGGITQSPKYLFRKEGQNVTLSCEQNLNHDAMYWYRQDPGQGLRLIYYSQIVNDFQKGDIAEGYSVSREKKESFPLTVTSAQKNPTAFYLCASSLGPNEKLFFGSGTQLSVL.

This chain links TRBV15 with TRBJ1-2; D remains ambiguous. The CDR3 is made up of 13 amino acids. The V end lost 0 bases, the J end lost 4 bases, and 6 bases lay between the germline ends. Germline values: CDR1 LNHNV, CDR2 YYDKDF (reference sequence). DNA of the CDR3: TGTGCCACCAGCAGAGAGGCCTTCTATGGCTACACCTTC. It yields the protein CATSREAFYGYTF.

V and J are TRBV4-1 and TRBJ2-1, with a weak D call TRBD1 (5 bases). The CDR3 extends over 15 amino acids. Germline V lookup: CDR1 MGHRA, CDR2 YSYEKL. V shed 0 bases and J shed 3 bases, with 9 bases lying between them. The CDR3 loop reads CASSQDQGSYNEQFF. The CDR3, as DNA: TGCGCCAGCAGCCAAGATCAGGGCAGCTACAATGAGCAGTTCTTC.

The chain uses TRBV19 and TRBJ1-5; no definite D call. CDR1 is LNHDA and CDR2 is SQIVND in the germline V gene (reference sequence). This CDR3 spans 13 amino acids. V lost 6 bases and J 4 bases, leaving 10 bases between the germline ends. In DNA form, the CDR3 reads TGTGCCAGTAGGAAAACGGGTAATCAGCCCCAGCATTTT. The encoded protein is CASRKTGNQPQHF.

This clone has just one count. The rearrangement links TRBV10-3 to TRBJ2-1; no reliable D call. CDR1 and CDR2 from the germline V gene are ENHRY and SYGVKD. The ends were cut back, 5 bases at V and 3 bases at J, with 8 bases in the middle. The length of the CDR3 is 13 residues. CDR3 DNA: TGTGCCATCAGTACGCCGGGCTACAATGAGCAGTTCTTC. Its translation is CAISTPGYNEQFF.

The CDR3 DNA follows: TGTGCCTGGAGTGTGACACCAACTAATGAAAAACTGTTTTTT. This translates into CAWSVTPTNEKLFF. This chain joins TRBV30 and TRBJ1-4; D unresolved. CDR3 length: 14 amino acids. Germline CDR1 GTSNPN, CDR2 SVGIG (reference sequence). With 0 bases removed from V and 0 bases from J, the gap between germline ends came to 5 bases. The entire variable domain, with the rest obtained from reference TRBV30 and TRBJ1-4, is as follows: SQTIHQWPATLVQPVGSPLSLECTVEGTSNPNLYWYRQAAGRGLQLLFYSVGIGQISSEVPQNLSASRPQDRQFILSSKKLLLSDSGFYLCAWSVTPTNEKLFFGSGTQLSVL.